What follows describes a single T cell receptor (beta chain). The data were obtained in a study of blood T cell repertoires in COVID-19. Turning to the study itself: Both acute and convalescent COVID-19 samples were obtained from the United States, Italy and Spain. T cells, B-cell-depleted T cells, or PBMCs provided the cDNA or gDNA that served as material.

This CDR3 is 15 amino acids long. The germline V and J ends were trimmed by 0 bases and 2 bases, with 11 bases remaining between them. From germline, CDR1 is SGHNT and CDR2 YYREEE (reference sequence). How the authors handled the data: Estimation of nucleated cell counts was performed using reference gene primer amplification. TCRdb keeps only in-frame clones here, not all; method: immunoSEQ multiplex PCR. That table supplies the V and J calls and clone size; D and trimming were determined from the DNA. The sample consists of under 250,000 clones, around 81% of them appearing once. This clonotype was sampled from a woman aged 30 to 39 who had recovered from COVID-19. J is TRBJ2-5 and V is TRBV5-4; D perhaps matches TRBD1 (5 bases). Material for sequencing was peripheral blood. Written as DNA, the CDR3 is TGTGCCAGCAGCTTGGCCTACAGGTCACAAGAGACCCAGTACTTC. It codes for CASSLAYRSQETQYF.